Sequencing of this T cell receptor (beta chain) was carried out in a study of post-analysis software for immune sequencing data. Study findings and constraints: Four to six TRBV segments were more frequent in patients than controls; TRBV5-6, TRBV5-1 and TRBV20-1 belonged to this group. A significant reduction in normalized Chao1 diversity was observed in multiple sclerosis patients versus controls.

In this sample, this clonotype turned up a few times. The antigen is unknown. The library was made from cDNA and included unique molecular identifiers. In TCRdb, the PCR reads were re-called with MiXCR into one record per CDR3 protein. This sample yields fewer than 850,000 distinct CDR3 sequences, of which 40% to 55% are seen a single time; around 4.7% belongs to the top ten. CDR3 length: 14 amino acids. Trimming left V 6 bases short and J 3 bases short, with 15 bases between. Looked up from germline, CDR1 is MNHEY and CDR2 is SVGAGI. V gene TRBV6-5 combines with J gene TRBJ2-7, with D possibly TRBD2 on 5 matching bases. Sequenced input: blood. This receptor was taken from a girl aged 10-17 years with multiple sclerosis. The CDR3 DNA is TGTGCCAGCAGGTCGGGATCCCTCTTCTACGAGCAGTACTTC. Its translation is CASRSGSLFYEQYF.